Below, one TCR beta chain is given with its context. Which antigen it targets is not known. Base-call qualities are not available, and no considerably larger clone is one nucleotide away. Reading from cysteine to phenylalanine, the CDR3 counts 16 amino acids. The only DNA kept is the CDR3, 48 bases in frame from the first base. The germline V gene supplies CDR1 SGHTA and CDR2 FQGNSA. The germline V end is reduced by 4 bases and the J end by 2 bases; junction bases left unmatched: 8. The entry originates in a study of beta chain features in type 1 diabetes (dated by TCRdb to 2016 to 2019). Regarding the study in general: Mean age, gender distribution, total cell number and subset yield were not different between patients and healthy donors. Naive and central memory subsets were obtained from all 30 or so donors, but regulatory and stem cell-like memory subsets were isolated from only 8 patients and roughly 8 healthy donors. A total of 85 million to 140 million sorted cells were examined across all samples, and the number of cells per subset was strongly correlated with RNA yield. In the study, TCRB repertoires of sorted circulating CD4+ T cell subsets from recently diagnosed type 1 diabetes patients were compared with those of matched healthy donors.

All of the isolated RNA was reverse transcribed with the High Capacity cDNA Reverse Transcription Kit, so expressed TCRB transcripts were sequenced. Deep immunoSEQ sequencing was applied to naive, central memory and regulatory T cell samples, giving an average of about 3.57 million total reads per sample. After sorted cells were lysed in RLT buffer, RNA was extracted with DNase-treated RNeasy Micro or Mini kits, with the choice depending on cell number. To prevent cross-contamination, each cell subset was processed individually, whereas patient and healthy donor samples were processed jointly. The immunoSEQ multiplex PCR was used to amplify TCRB sequences from cDNA, yielding 87-bp fragments that span the CDR3 region. Sequencing of the amplicons was performed on the Illumina HiSeq platform. The authors' analysis ran thus. PCR bias was computationally corrected using synthetic template baselines, reads within Hamming distance 2 were collapsed, and singletons that could not be merged were discarded. Reads were aligned to IMGT to assign V, D and J genes, CDR3 length, and insertions or deletions at six rearrangement sites. Clonotype counts were normalized to sorted cell number within each subset before computing true diversity and Gini coefficients with the tcR R package. The overlap coefficient, calculated on TCRB nucleotide sequences, was used to quantify repertoire sharing. As a proxy for the pre-selection repertoire, out-of-frame TCRB sequences from naive cells were analyzed. TCRdb limited this immuneACCESS table to in-frame rearrangements with V and J called. A share of clones is missing; checked studies link under half to unresolved V genes, and the rest is unexplained. V, J and clone size are taken as reported in that table, and D and trimming were inferred from the DNA itself. This sample is represented by under 900,000 clones; around a sixth of them were singletons. 0.02% to 0.03% of the sample is in the top ten clones.

Each donor gave one peripheral blood draw, around 0.12 L on average, collected into heparinised tubes. Naive, central memory, regulatory and stem cell-like memory CD4+ T cells were sorted on a BD FACSAria II using a panel including CD45RO, CCR7, CD25, CD127, CD95 and CD27. Every sorted population had a purity above 95%. Right away, PBMCs were isolated by Lymphoprep density gradient centrifugation and were stained directly, with no culture step. To minimize batch effects, samples were stained and sorted in pairs, one healthy donor with one patient per experiment. Findings and caveats that apply to the study as a whole: Naive, central memory and regulatory TCRB repertoires appeared to be more similar among patients than among healthy donors. PCR may preferentially amplify shorter templates, but because patient and control samples were amplified and corrected together, any resulting skew would affect both groups equally. At VDJ recombination sites, patients with type 1 diabetes made fewer insertions and deleted more nucleotides, a pattern implying thymic rearrangement abnormalities. Because small numbers of individuals were included in the HLA sub-analyses, any influence of HLA type on TCRB rearrangement was left unresolved. A moderate but significant shortening of TCRB CDR3 length was observed in type 1 diabetes patients in all four CD4+ subsets. Because cDNA was sequenced instead of genomic DNA, highly expressing activated cells could be over-represented, though the groups showed no difference in activation or CD3 levels.

Sequencing used naive CD4+ T cells from blood. The label giving this sample's cell subset or site can be read as: true naive CD4+ T cells. The sequence was collected from a woman younger than 30 in good health. This sequence uses TRBV7-2 and TRBJ2-7; 10 of the junction bases match TRBD1. The encoded CDR3 is CASSYRSGQGPYEQYF. The bases are TGTGCCAGCAGCTATCGGTCGGGACAGGGGCCCTACGAGCAGTACTTC.